These T cell receptor beta chains were read from a single sample in a study of regulatory T cells in long-lasting Graves disease. A single record per CDR3 protein comes from TCRdb applying MiXCR to the multiplex PCR reads. The sample yields around 340,000 distinct CDR3 sequences, 15% to 20% seen once. The sequences come from peripheral blood mononuclear cells (PBMCs), collected when the disease was refractory, from a patient treated with antithyroid drugs. The receptors come from a female donor with Graves disease. Both conserved end residues are part of each CDR3. D genes are given only for firm matches. Clone size is shown for a subset of rows, as once, few, many or a class of expanded clone.

D gene: NA
CDR3 length: 15
J gene: TRBJ2-7
V gene: TRBV6-2/TRBV6-3
clone size: few
CDR3 protein: CASSYSGYSPYEQYF
CDR3 DNA: TGTGCCAGCAGTTACTCGGGGTACAGCCCCTACGAGCAGTACTTC

D gene: TRBD1
CDR3 length: 14
J gene: TRBJ2-7
V gene: TRBV2
clone size: NA
CDR3 protein: CASIRAKQGGEQYF
CDR3 DNA: TGTGCCAGCATCCGGGCCAAACAGGGGGGCGAGCAGTACTTC

D gene: NA
CDR3 length: 12
J gene: TRBJ1-4
V gene: TRBV20-1
clone size: many
CDR3 protein: CSAAGQSGKLFF
CDR3 DNA: TGCAGTGCCGCTGGACAGTCAGGAAAACTGTTTTTT

D gene: TRBD2
CDR3 length: 16
J gene: TRBJ2-5
V gene: TRBV7-7
clone size: few
CDR3 protein: CASSLTSGGYQETQYF
CDR3 DNA: TGTGCTAGCAGCTTAACTAGCGGGGGGTACCAAGAGACCCAGTACTTC

D gene: NA
CDR3 length: 13
J gene: TRBJ1-2
V gene: TRBV4-1
clone size: many
CDR3 protein: CASSQAYPEGYTF
CDR3 DNA: TGCGCCAGCAGCCAAGCGTACCCGGAGGGCTACACCTTC

D gene: TRBD1
CDR3 length: 16
J gene: TRBJ1-6
V gene: TRBV6-1
clone size: many
CDR3 protein: CASSRQTGTSNSPLHF
CDR3 DNA: TGTGCCAGCAGCCGGCAGACAGGGACCAGTAATTCACCCCTCCACTTT

D gene: NA
CDR3 length: 16
J gene: TRBJ1-4
V gene: TRBV6-1
clone size: many
CDR3 protein: CASSEARGATNEKLFF
CDR3 DNA: TGTGCCAGCAGTGAAGCCCGGGGGGCAACTAATGAAAAACTGTTTTTT

D gene: TRBD2
CDR3 length: 17
J gene: TRBJ2-5
V gene: TRBV28
clone size: many
CDR3 protein: CASSFLLAGDFRETQYF
CDR3 DNA: TGTGCCAGCAGTTTCTTACTAGCGGGGGATTTTAGGGAGACCCAGTACTTC

D gene: NA
CDR3 length: 12
J gene: TRBJ2-5
V gene: TRBV20-1
clone size: many
CDR3 protein: CSAVIEGETQYF
CDR3 DNA: TGCAGTGCCGTGATAGAGGGAGAGACCCAGTACTTC

D gene: TRBD2
CDR3 length: 15
J gene: TRBJ2-5
V gene: TRBV12-3/TRBV12-4
clone size: few
CDR3 protein: CASSFLGLEGGTQYF
CDR3 DNA: TGTGCCAGCAGTTTCTTGGGACTAGAGGGGGGGACCCAGTACTTC

D gene: NA
CDR3 length: 13
J gene: TRBJ2-5
V gene: TRBV7-2
clone size: many
CDR3 protein: CASSLGGYETQYF
CDR3 DNA: TGTGCCAGCAGCTTAGGGGGGTATGAGACCCAGTACTTC

D gene: NA
CDR3 length: 14
J gene: TRBJ1-1
V gene: TRBV4-1
clone size: many
CDR3 protein: CASSQDHLNTEAFF
CDR3 DNA: TGCGCCAGCAGCCAAGACCACCTGAACACTGAAGCTTTCTTT

D gene: TRBD1
CDR3 length: 15
J gene: TRBJ1-5
V gene: TRBV5-6
clone size: few
CDR3 protein: CASSLTGQGDQPQHF
CDR3 DNA: TGTGCCAGCAGCTTGACGGGACAGGGGGATCAGCCCCAGCATTTT

D gene: NA
CDR3 length: 12
J gene: TRBJ2-3
V gene: TRBV29-1
clone size: NA
CDR3 protein: CKAGAARDTQYF
CDR3 DNA: TGCAAAGCAGGGGCCGCACGAGATACGCAGTATTTT

D gene: NA
CDR3 length: 15
J gene: TRBJ1-6
V gene: TRBV7-2
clone size: NA
CDR3 protein: CASSLEGRVGSPLHF
CDR3 DNA: TGTGCCAGCAGCTTAGAGGGCAGGGTGGGCTCACCCCTCCACTTT

D gene: NA
CDR3 length: 16
J gene: TRBJ2-7
V gene: TRBV19
clone size: NA
CDR3 protein: CASSLKVSQGPYEQYF
CDR3 DNA: TGTGCCAGTAGTCTAAAGGTATCTCAAGGCCCCTACGAGCAGTACTTC

D gene: NA
CDR3 length: 15
J gene: TRBJ1-6
V gene: TRBV11-2
clone size: many
CDR3 protein: CASSQNPEGHSPLHF
CDR3 DNA: TGTGCCAGCAGCCAGAACCCCGAGGGGCATTCACCCCTCCACTTT

D gene: NA
CDR3 length: 11
J gene: TRBJ2-5
V gene: TRBV20-1
clone size: few
CDR3 protein: CSARRGETQYF
CDR3 DNA: TGCAGTGCTAGACGGGGAGAGACCCAGTACTTC

D gene: NA
CDR3 length: 12
J gene: TRBJ1-2
V gene: TRBV10-3
clone size: few
CDR3 protein: CAISEGSYGYTF
CDR3 DNA: TGTGCCATCAGTGAGGGAAGCTATGGCTACACCTTC

D gene: NA
CDR3 length: 14
J gene: TRBJ2-5
V gene: TRBV28
clone size: NA
CDR3 protein: CASSGTGYQETQYF
CDR3 DNA: TGTGCCAGCAGTGGTACAGGGTACCAAGAGACCCAGTACTTC

D gene: NA
CDR3 length: 17
J gene: TRBJ1-1
V gene: TRBV5-1
clone size: NA
CDR3 protein: CASSLAAGLRGGTEAFF
CDR3 DNA: TGCGCCAGCAGCTTGGCAGCGGGGCTTCGTGGAGGGACTGAAGCTTTCTTT

D gene: NA
CDR3 length: 12
J gene: TRBJ2-1
V gene: TRBV12-3/TRBV12-4
clone size: NA
CDR3 protein: CASSNSGNEQFF
CDR3 DNA: TGTGCCAGCAGCAATAGCGGCAATGAGCAGTTCTTC

D gene: NA
CDR3 length: 14
J gene: TRBJ1-2
V gene: TRBV7-8
clone size: many
CDR3 protein: CASSLVQGVYGYTF
CDR3 DNA: TGTGCCAGCAGCTTAGTTCAAGGCGTCTATGGCTACACCTTC

D gene: NA
CDR3 length: 15
J gene: TRBJ2-7
V gene: TRBV5-1
clone size: once
CDR3 protein: CASKEIRGGSYEQYF
CDR3 DNA: TGCGCCAGCAAAGAAATACGAGGGGGATCCTACGAGCAGTACTTC

D gene: NA
CDR3 length: 13
J gene: TRBJ1-5
V gene: TRBV20-1
clone size: NA
CDR3 protein: CSATQGLSQPQHF
CDR3 DNA: TGCAGTGCTACGCAGGGACTGAGTCAGCCCCAGCATTTT

D gene: NA
CDR3 length: 16
J gene: TRBJ2-2
V gene: TRBV11-2
clone size: few
CDR3 protein: CASGSLRQGKTGELFF
CDR3 DNA: TGTGCCAGCGGATCCCTTAGGCAGGGGAAAACCGGGGAGCTGTTTTTT

D gene: NA
CDR3 length: 15
J gene: TRBJ1-4
V gene: TRBV4-3
clone size: NA
CDR3 protein: CASSQGIVGNEKLFF
CDR3 DNA: TGCGCCAGCAGCCAAGGAATAGTGGGTAATGAAAAACTGTTTTTT